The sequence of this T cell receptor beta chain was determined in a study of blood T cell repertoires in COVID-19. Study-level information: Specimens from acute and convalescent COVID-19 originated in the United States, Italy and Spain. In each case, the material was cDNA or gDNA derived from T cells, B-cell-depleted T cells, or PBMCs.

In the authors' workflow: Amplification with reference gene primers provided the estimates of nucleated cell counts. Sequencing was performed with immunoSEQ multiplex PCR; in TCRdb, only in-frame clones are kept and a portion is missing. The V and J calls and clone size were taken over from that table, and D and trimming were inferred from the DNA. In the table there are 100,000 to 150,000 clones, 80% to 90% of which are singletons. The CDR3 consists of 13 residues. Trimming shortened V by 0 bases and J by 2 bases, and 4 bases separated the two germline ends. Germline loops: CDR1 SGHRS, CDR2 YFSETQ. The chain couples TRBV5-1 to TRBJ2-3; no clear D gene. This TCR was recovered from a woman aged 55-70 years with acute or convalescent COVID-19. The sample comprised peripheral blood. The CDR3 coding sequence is TGCGCCAGCAGCTTGGACAACACAGATACGCAGTATTTT. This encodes CASSLDNTDTQYF. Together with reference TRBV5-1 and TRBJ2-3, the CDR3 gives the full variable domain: KAGVTQTPRYLIKTRGQQVTLSCSPISGHRSVSWYQQTPGQGLQFLFEYFSETQRNKGNFPGRFSGRQFSNSRSEMNVSTLELGDSALYLCASSLDNTDTQYFGPGTRLTVL.